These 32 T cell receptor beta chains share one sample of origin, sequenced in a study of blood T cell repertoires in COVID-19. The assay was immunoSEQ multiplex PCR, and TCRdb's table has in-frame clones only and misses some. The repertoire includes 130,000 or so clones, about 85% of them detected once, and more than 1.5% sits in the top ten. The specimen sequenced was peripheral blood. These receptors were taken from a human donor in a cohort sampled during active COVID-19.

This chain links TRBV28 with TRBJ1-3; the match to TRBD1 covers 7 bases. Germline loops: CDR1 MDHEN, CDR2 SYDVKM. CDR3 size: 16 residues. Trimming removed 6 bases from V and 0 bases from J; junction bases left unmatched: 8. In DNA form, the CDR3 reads TGTGCCAGCAGGCCCGGGACAGTCATCTCTGGAAACACCATATATTTT. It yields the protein CASRPGTVISGNTIYF.

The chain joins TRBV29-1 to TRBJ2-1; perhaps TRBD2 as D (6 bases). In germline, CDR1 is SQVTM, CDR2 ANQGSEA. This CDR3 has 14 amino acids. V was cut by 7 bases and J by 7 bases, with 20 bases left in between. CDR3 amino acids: CSASPPAGTNEQFF. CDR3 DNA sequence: TGCAGCGCCTCACCCCCCGCGGGAACAAATGAGCAGTTCTTC.

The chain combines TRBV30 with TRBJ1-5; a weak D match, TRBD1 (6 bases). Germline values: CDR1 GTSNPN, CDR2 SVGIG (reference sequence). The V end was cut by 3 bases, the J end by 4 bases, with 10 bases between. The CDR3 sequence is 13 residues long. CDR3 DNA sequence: TGTGCCTGGAGGAAACAGGGTAATCAGCCCCAGCATTTT. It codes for CAWRKQGNQPQHF.

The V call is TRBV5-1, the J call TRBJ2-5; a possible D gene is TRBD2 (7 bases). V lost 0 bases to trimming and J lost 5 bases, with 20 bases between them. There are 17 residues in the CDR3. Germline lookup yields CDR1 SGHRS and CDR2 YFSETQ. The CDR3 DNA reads TGCGCCAGCAGCTTGGGGGCGGGGGCCATGTGGCGGGAGACCCAGTACTTC. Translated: CASSLGAGAMWRETQYF.

The CDR3 spells CASSQGGGSYGYTF. The CDR3 DNA follows: TGTGCCAGCAGCCAAGGGGGAGGGTCCTATGGCTACACCTTC. The genes are TRBV3-1 (or the pseudogene TRBV3-2) and TRBJ1-2; D is undetermined. Trimming removed 1 base from V and 4 bases from J, with 10 bases in between. Germline CDR1 is LGHDT and CDR2 is YNNKEL (reference sequence). This CDR3 has 14 residues.

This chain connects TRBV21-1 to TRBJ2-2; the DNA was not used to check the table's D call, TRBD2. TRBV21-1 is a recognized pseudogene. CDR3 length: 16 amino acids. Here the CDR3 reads CASSKVRYPNTGELFF. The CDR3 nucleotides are TGTGCCAGCAGCAAAGTACGGTACCCGAACACCGGGGAGCTGTTTTTT.

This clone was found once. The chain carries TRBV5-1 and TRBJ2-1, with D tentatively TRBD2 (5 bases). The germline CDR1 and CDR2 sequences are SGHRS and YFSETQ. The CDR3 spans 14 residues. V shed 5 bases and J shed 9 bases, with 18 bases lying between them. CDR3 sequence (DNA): TGCGCCAGCAGTTATGGCCCCTTCGGAGGTGAGCAGTTCTTC. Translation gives CASSYGPFGGEQFF.

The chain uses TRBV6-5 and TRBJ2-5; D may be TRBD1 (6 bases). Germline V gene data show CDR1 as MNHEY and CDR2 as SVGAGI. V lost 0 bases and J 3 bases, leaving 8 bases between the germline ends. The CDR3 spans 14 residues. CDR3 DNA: TGTGCCAGCAGTTACTCTCCAGGGGAAGAGACCCAGTACTTC. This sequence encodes CASSYSPGEETQYF.

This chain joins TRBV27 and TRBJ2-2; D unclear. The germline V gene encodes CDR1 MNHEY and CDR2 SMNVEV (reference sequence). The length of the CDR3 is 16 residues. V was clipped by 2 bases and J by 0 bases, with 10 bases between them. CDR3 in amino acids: CASSLGQVANTGELFF. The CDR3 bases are TGTGCCAGCAGTTTAGGGCAGGTCGCGAACACCGGGGAGCTGTTTTTT.

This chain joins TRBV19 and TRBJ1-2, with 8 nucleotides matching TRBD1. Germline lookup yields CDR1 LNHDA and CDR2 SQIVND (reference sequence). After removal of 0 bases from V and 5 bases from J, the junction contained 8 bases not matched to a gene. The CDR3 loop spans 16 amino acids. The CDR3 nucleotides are TGTGCCAGTAGTATAGATCTGGCAGGGGGCAAGTATGGCTACACCTTC. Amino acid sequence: CASSIDLAGGKYGYTF.

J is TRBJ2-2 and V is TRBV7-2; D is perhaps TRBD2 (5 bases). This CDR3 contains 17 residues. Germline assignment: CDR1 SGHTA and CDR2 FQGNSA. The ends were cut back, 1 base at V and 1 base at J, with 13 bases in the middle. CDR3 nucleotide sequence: TGTGCCAGCAGCTTAGACGGTGGGAGTGGGAACACCGGGGAGCTGTTTTTT. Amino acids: CASSLDGGSGNTGELFF.

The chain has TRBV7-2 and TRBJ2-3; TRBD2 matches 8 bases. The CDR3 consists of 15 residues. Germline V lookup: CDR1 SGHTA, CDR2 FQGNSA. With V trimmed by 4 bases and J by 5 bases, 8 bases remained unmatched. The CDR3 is CASSSEAGVVDTQYF. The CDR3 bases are TGTGCCAGCAGCTCAGAAGCGGGAGTGGTAGATACGCAGTATTTT.

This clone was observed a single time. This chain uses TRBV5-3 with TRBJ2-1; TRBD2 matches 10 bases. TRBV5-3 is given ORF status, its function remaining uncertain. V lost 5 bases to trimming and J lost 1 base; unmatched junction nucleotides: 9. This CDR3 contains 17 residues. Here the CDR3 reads CARRSLAGGRSYNEQFF. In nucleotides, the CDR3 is TGTGCCAGAAGATCGTTAGCGGGAGGAAGGTCCTACAATGAGCAGTTCTTC.

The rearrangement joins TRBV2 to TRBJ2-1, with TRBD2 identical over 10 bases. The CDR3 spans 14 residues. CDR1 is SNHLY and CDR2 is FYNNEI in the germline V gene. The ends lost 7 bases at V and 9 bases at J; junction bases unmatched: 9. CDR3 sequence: CASKGSSGSSEQFF. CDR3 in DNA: TGTGCCAGCAAGGGGTCTAGCGGGAGTAGTGAGCAGTTCTTC. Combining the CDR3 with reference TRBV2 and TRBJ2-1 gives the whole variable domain EPEVTQTPSHQVTQMGQEVILRCVPISNHLYFYWYRQILGQKVEFLVSFYNNEISEKSEIFDDQFSVERPDGSNFTLKIRSTKLEDSAMYFCASKGSSGSSEQFFGPGTRLTVL.

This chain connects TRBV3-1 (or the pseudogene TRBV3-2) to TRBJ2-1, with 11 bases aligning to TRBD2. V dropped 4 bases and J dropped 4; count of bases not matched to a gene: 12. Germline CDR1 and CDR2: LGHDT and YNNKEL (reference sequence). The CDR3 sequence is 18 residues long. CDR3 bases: TGTGCCAGCAGCCCATACAGAATAGCGGGAGGGATGTACAATGAGCAGTTCTTC. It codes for CASSPYRIAGGMYNEQFF.

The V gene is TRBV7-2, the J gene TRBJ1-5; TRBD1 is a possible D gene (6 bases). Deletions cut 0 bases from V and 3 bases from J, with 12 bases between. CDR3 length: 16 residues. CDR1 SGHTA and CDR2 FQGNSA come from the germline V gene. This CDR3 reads CASSLASSGANQPQHF. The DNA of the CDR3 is TGTGCCAGCAGCTTAGCCTCGTCAGGGGCCAATCAGCCCCAGCATTTT.

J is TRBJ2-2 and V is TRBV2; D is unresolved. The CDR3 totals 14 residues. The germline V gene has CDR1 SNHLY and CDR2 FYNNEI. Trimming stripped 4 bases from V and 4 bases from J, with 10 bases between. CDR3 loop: CASSGESGTGELFF. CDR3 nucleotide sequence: TGTGCCAGCAGTGGAGAGAGTGGCACCGGGGAGCTGTTTTTT.

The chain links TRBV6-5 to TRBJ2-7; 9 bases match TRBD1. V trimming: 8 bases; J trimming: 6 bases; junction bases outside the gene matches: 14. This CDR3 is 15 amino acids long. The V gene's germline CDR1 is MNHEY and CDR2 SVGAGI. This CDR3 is CASERTGTGYSEQYF. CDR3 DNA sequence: TGTGCCAGCGAGCGGACAGGGACAGGGTACTCCGAGCAGTACTTC.

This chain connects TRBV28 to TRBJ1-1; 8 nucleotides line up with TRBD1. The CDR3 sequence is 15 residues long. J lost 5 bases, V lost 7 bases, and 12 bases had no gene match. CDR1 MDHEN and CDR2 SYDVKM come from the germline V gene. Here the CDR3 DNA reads TGTGCCAGCATCATAGCGGGCAGGGGGCGGACTGAAGCTTTCTTT. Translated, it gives CASIIAGRGRTEAFF.

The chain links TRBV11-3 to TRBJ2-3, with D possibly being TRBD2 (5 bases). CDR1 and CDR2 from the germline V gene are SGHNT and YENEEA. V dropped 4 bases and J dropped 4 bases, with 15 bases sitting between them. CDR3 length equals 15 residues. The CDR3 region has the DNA TGTGCCAGCAGCTCCCTCGGGGTAGCTGCAGATACGCAGTATTTT. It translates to CASSSLGVAADTQYF.

The CDR3 sequence is CASSYRQDGSPLHF. The CDR3 DNA follows: TGTGCCAGCAGTTACCGGCAGGATGGTTCACCCCTCCACTTT. This chain links TRBV6-5 with TRBJ1-6; D remains ambiguous. From germline, CDR1 is MNHEY and CDR2 SVGAGI. This CDR3 comprises 14 residues. V shed 2 bases and J shed 9 bases, with 11 bases lying between them.

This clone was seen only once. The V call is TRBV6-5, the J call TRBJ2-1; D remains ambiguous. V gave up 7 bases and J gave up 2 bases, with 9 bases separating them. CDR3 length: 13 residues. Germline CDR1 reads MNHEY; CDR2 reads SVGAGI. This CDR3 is CASKATAYNEQFF. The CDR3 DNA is TGTGCCAGCAAGGCTACAGCCTACAATGAGCAGTTCTTC.

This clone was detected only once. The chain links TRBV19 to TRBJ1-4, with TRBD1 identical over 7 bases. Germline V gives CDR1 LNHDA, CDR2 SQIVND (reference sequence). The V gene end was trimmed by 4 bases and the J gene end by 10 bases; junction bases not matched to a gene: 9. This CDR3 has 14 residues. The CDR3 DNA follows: TGTGCCAGTAGTACAGGGACAGACGTGGTAAAACTGTTTTTT. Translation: CASSTGTDVVKLFF.

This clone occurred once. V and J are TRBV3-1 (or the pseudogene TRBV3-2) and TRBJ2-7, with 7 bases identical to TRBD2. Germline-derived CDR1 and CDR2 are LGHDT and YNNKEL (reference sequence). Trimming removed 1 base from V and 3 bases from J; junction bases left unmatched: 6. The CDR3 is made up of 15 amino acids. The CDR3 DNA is TGTGCCAGCAGCCAAGGCGGGAGCCCCGACTACGAGCAGTACTTC. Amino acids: CASSQGGSPDYEQYF.

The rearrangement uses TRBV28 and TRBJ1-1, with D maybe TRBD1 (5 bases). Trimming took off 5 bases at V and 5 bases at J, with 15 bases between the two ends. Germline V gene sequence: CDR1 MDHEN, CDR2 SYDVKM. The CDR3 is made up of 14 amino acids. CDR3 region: CASSPRPRQTEAFF. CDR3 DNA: TGTGCCAGCAGTCCCCGACCCAGACAGACTGAAGCTTTCTTT.

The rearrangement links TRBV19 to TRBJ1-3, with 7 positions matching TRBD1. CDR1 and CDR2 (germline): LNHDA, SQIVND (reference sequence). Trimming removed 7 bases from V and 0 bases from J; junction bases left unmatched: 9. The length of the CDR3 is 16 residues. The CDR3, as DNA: TGTGCCAGTAAACGGGGACAGCGTAACTCTGGAAACACCATATATTTT. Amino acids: CASKRGQRNSGNTIYF.

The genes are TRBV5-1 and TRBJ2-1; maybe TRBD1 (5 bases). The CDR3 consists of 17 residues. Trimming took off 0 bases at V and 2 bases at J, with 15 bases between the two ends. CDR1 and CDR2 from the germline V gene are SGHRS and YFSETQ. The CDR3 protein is CASSLVWGSLTYNEQFF. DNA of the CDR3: TGCGCCAGCAGCTTGGTTTGGGGCTCGTTGACCTACAATGAGCAGTTCTTC.

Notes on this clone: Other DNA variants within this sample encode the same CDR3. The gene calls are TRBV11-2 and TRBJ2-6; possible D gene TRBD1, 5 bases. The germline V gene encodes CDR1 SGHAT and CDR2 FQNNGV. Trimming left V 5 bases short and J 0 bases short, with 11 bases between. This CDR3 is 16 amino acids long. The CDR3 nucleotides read TGTGCCAGCAGCGAACGGCAGGGCTCTGGGGCCAACGTCCTGACTTTC. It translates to CASSERQGSGANVLTF.

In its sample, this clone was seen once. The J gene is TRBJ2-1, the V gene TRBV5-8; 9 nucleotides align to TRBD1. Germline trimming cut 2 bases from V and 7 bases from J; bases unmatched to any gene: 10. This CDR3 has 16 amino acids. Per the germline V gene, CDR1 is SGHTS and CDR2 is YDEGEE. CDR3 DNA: TGTGCCAGCAGCTTTGGATTCGGGACAGGGACTAATGAGCAGTTCTTC. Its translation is CASSFGFGTGTNEQFF.

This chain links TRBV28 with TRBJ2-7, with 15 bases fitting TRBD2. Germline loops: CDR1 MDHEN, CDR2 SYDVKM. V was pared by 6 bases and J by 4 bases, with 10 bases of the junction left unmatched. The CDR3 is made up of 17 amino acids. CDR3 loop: CASRRTSGRASVYEQYF. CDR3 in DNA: TGTGCCAGCAGGAGGACTAGCGGGAGGGCCTCGGTATACGAGCAGTACTTC.

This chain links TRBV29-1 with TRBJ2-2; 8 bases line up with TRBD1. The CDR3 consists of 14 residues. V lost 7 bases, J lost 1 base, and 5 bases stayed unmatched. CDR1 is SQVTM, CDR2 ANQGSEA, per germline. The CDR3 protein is CSATGTGNTGELFF. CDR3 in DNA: TGCAGCGCGACTGGGACAGGGAACACCGGGGAGCTGTTTTTT.

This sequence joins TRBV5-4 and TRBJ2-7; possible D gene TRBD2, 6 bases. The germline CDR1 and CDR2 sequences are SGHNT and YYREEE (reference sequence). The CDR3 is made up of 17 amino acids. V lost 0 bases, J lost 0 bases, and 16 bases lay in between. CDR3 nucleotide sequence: TGTGCCAGCAGCTTGGCCTTTGGGAGGACGAGCTCCTACGAGCAGTACTTC. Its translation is CASSLAFGRTSSYEQYF.